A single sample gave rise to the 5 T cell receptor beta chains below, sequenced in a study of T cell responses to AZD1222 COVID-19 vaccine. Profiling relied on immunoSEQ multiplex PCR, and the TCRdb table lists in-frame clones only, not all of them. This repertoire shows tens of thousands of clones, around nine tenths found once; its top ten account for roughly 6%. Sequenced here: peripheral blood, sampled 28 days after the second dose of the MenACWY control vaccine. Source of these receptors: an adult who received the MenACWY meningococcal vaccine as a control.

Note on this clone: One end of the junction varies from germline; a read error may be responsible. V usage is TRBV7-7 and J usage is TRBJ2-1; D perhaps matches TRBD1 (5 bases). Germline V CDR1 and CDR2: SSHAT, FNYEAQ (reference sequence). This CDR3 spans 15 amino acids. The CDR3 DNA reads TGTGCTAGCAGCAAACAGGTGGTTCCCAGTAATGAGCAGTTCTTC. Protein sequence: CASSKQVVPSNEQFF.

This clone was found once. The CDR3 coding sequence is TGCGCCAGCAGCTTTGGAGGCACAGATACGCAGTATTTT. Translation: CASSFGGTDTQYF. The chain uses TRBV5-1 and TRBJ2-3; the D is unclear. The CDR3 totals 13 residues. Trimming cost V 2 bases and J 1 base, with 5 bases left between them. Germline-derived CDR1 and CDR2 are SGHRS and YFSETQ.

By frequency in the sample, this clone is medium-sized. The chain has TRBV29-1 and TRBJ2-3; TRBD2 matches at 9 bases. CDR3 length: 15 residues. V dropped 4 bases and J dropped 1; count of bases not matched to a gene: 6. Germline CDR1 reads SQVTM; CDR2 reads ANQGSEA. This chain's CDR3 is CSVGWREGGTDTQYF. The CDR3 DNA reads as TGCAGCGTTGGCTGGCGGGAGGGGGGCACAGATACGCAGTATTTT.

The CDR3 loop reads CASSVRLGTAETQYF. The CDR3 DNA reads TGTGCCAGCAGCGTTCGGCTTGGGACGGCAGAGACCCAGTACTTC. The gene calls are TRBV21-1 and TRBJ2-5. TRBV21-1 is listed as a pseudogene. The length of the CDR3 is 15 residues.

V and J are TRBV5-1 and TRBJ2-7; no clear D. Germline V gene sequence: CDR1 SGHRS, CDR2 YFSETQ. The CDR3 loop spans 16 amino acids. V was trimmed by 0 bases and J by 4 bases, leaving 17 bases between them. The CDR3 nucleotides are TGCGCCAGCAGCTTGGTCCCAGATGTGCCCAATTACGAGCAGTACTTC. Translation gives CASSLVPDVPNYEQYF.